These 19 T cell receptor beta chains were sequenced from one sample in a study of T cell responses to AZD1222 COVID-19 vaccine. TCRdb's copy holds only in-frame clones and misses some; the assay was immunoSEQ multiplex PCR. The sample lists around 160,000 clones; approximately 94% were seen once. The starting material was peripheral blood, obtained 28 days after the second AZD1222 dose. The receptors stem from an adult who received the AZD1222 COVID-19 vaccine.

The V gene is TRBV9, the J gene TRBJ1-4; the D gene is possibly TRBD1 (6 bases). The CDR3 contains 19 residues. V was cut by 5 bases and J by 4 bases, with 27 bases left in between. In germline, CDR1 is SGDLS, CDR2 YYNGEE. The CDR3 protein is CASRAASPPNRAVNEKLFF. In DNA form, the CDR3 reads TGTGCCAGCAGGGCAGCCTCCCCGCCCAACAGGGCCGTTAATGAAAAACTGTTTTTT.

This CDR3 reads CASSQDLTVEGETQYF. The CDR3 region has the DNA TGTGCCAGCAGCCAAGATTTAACAGTCGAGGGAGAGACCCAGTACTTC. The chain carries TRBV4-2 and TRBJ2-5; the D gene is possibly TRBD2 (5 bases). Per germline, CDR1 LGHNA and CDR2 YNFKEQ. V lost 0 bases to trimming and J lost 4 bases, with 15 bases between them. The CDR3 is 16 amino acids.

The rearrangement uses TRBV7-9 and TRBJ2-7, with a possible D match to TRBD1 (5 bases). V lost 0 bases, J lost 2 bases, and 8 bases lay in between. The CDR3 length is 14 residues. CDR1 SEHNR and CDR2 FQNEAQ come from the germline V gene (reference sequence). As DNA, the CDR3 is TGTGCCAGCAGCTTAGCGGGGCTCACCTACGAGCAGTACTTC. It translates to CASSLAGLTYEQYF. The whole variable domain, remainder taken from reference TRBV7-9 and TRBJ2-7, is DTGVSQNPRHKITKRGQNVTFRCDPISEHNRLYWYRQTLGQGPEFLTYFQNEAQLEKSRLLSDRFSAERPKGSFSTLEIQRTEQGDSAMYLCASSLAGLTYEQYFGPGTRLTVT.

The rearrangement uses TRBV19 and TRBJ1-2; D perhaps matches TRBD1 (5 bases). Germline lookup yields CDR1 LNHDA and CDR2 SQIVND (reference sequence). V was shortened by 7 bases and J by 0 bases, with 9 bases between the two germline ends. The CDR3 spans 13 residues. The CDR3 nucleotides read TGTGCCAGTACCTTGACAGCTAACTATGGCTACACCTTC. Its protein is CASTLTANYGYTF.

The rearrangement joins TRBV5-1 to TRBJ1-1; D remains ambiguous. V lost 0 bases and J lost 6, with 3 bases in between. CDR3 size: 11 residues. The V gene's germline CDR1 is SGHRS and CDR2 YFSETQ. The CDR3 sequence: CASSLGSEAFF. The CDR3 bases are TGCGCCAGCAGCTTGGGGTCTGAAGCTTTCTTT.

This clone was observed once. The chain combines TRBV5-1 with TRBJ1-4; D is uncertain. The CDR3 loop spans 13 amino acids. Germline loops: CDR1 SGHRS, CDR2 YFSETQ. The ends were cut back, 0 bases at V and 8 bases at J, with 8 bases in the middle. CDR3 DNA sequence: TGCGCCAGCAGCTTGGACAGTGAGGAAAAACTGTTTTTT. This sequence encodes CASSLDSEEKLFF.

The DNA for the CDR3 is TGTGCCAGTAGTATACCCGGGACAGGAGGGCTCAATCAGCCCCAGCATTTT. Protein: CASSIPGTGGLNQPQHF. The chain recombines TRBV19 with TRBJ1-5; 8 bases are shared with TRBD1. V shed 2 bases and J 3 bases; nucleotides not matched to a gene: 9. Germline V gene sequence: CDR1 LNHDA, CDR2 SQIVND (reference sequence). CDR3 length: 17 residues.

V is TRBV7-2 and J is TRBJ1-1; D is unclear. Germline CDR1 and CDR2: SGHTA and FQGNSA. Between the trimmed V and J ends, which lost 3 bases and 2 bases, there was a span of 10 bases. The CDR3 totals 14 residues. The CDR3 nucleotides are TGTGCCAGCAGCTTTAAGGAGAGCAACACTGAAGCTTTCTTT. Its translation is CASSFKESNTEAFF.

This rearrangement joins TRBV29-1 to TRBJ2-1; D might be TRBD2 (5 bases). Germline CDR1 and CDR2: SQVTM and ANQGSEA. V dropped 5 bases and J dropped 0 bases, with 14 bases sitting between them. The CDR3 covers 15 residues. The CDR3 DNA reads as TGCAGCGTTTCTAGCACCGAGAGCTCCTACAATGAGCAGTTCTTC. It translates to CSVSSTESSYNEQFF.

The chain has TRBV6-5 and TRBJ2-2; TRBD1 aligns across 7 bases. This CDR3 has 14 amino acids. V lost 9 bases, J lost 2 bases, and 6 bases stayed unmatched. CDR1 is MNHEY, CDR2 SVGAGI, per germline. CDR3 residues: CASGKGANTGELFF. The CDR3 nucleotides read TGTGCCAGTGGGAAGGGGGCAAACACCGGGGAGCTGTTTTTT.

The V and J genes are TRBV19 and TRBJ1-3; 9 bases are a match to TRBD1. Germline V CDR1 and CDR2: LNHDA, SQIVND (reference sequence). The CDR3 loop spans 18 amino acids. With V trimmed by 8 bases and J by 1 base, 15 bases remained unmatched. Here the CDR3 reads CASPMRPTGGDSGNTIYF. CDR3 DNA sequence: TGTGCCAGTCCTATGAGGCCGACAGGGGGAGATTCTGGAAACACCATATATTTT.

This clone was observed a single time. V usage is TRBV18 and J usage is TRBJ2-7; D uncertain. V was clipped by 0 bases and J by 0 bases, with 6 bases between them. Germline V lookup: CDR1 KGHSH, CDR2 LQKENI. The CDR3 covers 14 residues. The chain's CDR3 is CASSPPVSSYEQYF. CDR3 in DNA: TGTGCCAGCTCACCACCGGTAAGCTCCTACGAGCAGTACTTC.

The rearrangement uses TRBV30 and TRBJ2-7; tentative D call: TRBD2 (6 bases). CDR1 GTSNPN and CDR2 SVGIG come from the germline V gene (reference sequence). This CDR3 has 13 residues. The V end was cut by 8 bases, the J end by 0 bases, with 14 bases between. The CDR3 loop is CAGSSASSYEQYF. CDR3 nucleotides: TGTGCCGGCTCTAGCGCGAGCTCCTACGAGCAGTACTTC.

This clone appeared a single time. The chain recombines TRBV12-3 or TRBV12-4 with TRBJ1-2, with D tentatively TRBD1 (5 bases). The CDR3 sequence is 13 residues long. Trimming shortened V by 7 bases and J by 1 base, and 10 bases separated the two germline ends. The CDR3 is CASNSGHNYGYTF. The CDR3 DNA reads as TGTGCCAGCAACAGCGGACATAACTATGGCTACACCTTC.

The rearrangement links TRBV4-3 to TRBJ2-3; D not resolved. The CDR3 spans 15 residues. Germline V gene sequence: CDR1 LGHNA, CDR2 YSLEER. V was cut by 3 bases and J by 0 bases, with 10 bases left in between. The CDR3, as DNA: TGCGCCAGCAGCCAGACGACGGTCAGCACAGATACGCAGTATTTT. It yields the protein CASSQTTVSTDTQYF.

The CDR3 protein is CASSADRVGNEKLFF. The CDR3, as DNA: TGTGCCAGCAGTGCGGACAGGGTCGGGAATGAAAAACTGTTTTTT. The chain recombines TRBV2 with TRBJ1-4; 8 bases line up with TRBD1. CDR1 is SNHLY and CDR2 is FYNNEI in the germline V gene. The V segment lost 4 bases and the J segment 5 bases; nucleotides outside the gene matches: 6. CDR3 size: 15 residues. Drawing the rest from reference TRBV2 and TRBJ1-4, the complete variable domain is EPEVTQTPSHQVTQMGQEVILRCVPISNHLYFYWYRQILGQKVEFLVSFYNNEISEKSEIFDDQFSVERPDGSNFTLKIRSTKLEDSAMYFCASSADRVGNEKLFFGSGTQLSVL.

CDR3 DNA: TGTGCCAGCAGCCTGACCGGGGGCACAGATACGCAGTATTTT. It encodes CASSLTGGTDTQYF. This chain joins TRBV11-3 and TRBJ2-3; possible D gene TRBD2, 5 bases. V gave up 5 bases and J gave up 1 base, with 10 bases separating them. The CDR3 is 14 amino acids. CDR1 is SGHNT, CDR2 YENEEA, per germline.

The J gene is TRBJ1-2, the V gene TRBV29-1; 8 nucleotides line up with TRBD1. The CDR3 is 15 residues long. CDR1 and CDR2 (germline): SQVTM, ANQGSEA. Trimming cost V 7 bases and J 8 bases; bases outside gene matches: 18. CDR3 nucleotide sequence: TGCAGCGCTTCCCAGCCGACCGGGACAGGTGGGGGCTACACCTTC. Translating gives CSASQPTGTGGGYTF.

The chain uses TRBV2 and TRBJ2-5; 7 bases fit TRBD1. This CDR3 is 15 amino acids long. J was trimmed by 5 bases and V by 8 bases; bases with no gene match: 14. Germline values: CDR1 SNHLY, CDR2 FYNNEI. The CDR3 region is CASSPGTALRETQYF. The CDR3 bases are TGTGCCAGCTCCCCTGGGACAGCCCTAAGGGAGACCCAGTACTTC.